Detailed here is one TCR beta chain. The antigen is not known. These data come from a study of CD8+ T cells in alopecia areata. In the study overall: In an open-label trial, patients got 5 to 10 mg tofacitinib twice daily. Treatment with tofacitinib (6 to 18 months) was followed by 6 months off drug.

Extraction and reverse transcription of RNA yielded cDNA as the sequencing template. Clones were sequenced by immunoSEQ multiplex PCR, and TCRdb holds only the in-frame ones, with some missing. The table has 140,000 to 150,000 clones, more than 75% seen once. Study-wide points: Tissue-resident alphabeta T cells belonging to normal skin likewise get sequenced within scalp specimens.

Alopecia areata patients gave lesional scalp punch biopsies and peripheral blood samples. The material was CD8+ T cells sorted from blood, obtained at week 0. The sequence derives from a human donor with alopecia areata.

The CDR3 loop is CAISDLVGQNYEQYF. Here the CDR3 DNA reads TGTGCCATCAGTGACTTGGTAGGGCAGAATTACGAGCAGTACTTC. The chain recombines TRBV10-3 with TRBJ2-7; D is uncertain. The ends were cut back, 3 bases at V and 4 bases at J, with 16 bases in the middle. The CDR3 spans 15 residues. CDR1 is ENHRY and CDR2 is SYGVKD in the germline V gene.